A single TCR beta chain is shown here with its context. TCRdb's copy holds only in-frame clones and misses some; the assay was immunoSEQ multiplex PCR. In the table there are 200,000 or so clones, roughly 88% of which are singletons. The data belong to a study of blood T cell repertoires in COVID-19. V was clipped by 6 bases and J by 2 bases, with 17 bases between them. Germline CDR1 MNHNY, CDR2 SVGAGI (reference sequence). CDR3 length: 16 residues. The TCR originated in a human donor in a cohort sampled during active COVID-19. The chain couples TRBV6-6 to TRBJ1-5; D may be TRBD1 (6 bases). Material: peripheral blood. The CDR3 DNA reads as TGTGCCAGCAGCCCTGGGGCAGGGGTTCGCAATCAGCCCCAGCATTTT. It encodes CASSPGAGVRNQPQHF.